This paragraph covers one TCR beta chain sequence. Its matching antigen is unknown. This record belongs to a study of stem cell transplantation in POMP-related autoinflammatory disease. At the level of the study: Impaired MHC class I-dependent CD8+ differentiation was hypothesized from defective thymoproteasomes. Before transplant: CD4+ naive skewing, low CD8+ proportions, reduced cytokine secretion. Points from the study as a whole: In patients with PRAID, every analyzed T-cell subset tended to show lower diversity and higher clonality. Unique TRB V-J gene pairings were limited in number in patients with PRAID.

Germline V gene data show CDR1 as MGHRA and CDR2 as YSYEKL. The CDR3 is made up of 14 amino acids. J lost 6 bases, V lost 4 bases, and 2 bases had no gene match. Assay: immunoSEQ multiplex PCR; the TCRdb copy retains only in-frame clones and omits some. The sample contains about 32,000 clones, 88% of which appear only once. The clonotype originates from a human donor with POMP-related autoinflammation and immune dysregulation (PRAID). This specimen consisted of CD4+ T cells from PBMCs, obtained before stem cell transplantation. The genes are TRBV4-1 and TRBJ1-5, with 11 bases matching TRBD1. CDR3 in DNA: TGCGCCAGCAGCCTTGGGACAGGGGGTCAGCCCCAGCATTTT. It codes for CASSLGTGGQPQHF.